The 15 T cell receptor beta chains below were found in one sample sequenced in a study of T cell responses to AZD1222 COVID-19 vaccine. Data came from immunoSEQ multiplex PCR; TCRdb stores just in-frame clones and leaves some out. The sample includes some 120,000 clones, approximately 90% seen only once; the top ten take more than 9.5%. The input for sequencing was peripheral blood, taken on day 0 of MenACWY control vaccination. These receptors were obtained from an adult in good health.

The genes are TRBV6-5 and TRBJ1-4; 9 bases fit TRBD1. The CDR3 length is 14 residues. V shed 8 bases, J shed 8 bases, and the junction held 9 bases outside the gene matches. In germline, CDR1 is MNHEY, CDR2 SVGAGI. Here the CDR3 reads CASGGDRAGEKLFF. The CDR3 DNA is TGTGCCAGCGGGGGGGACAGGGCTGGGGAAAAACTGTTTTTT.

V gene TRBV13 combines with J gene TRBJ2-5, with D tentatively TRBD1 or TRBD2 (5 bases each). This CDR3 spans 14 amino acids. The germline V and J ends were trimmed by 5 bases and 4 bases, with 14 bases remaining between them. Germline loops: CDR1 PRHDT, CDR2 FYEKMQ (reference sequence). CDR3: CASSHSRDAETQYF. In nucleotides, the CDR3 is TGTGCCAGCAGCCATTCACGGGACGCAGAGACCCAGTACTTC. Filled out from reference TRBV13 and TRBJ2-5, the complete variable domain reads AAGVIQSPRHLIKEKRETATLKCYPIPRHDTVYWYQQGPGQDPQFLISFYEKMQSDKGSIPDRFSAQQFSDYHSELNMSSLELGDSALYFCASSHSRDAETQYFGPGTRLLVL.

V gene TRBV11-1 combines with J gene TRBJ2-1, with TRBD2 matching over 8 bases. The J segment lost 4 bases and the V segment lost 1 base, leaving 3 bases of the junction unmatched. The CDR3 covers 15 residues. Germline V CDR1 and CDR2: SGHAT, FQDESV (reference sequence). This CDR3 is CASSLDAGGYNEQFF. In nucleotides, the CDR3 is TGTGCCAGCAGCTTAGACGCGGGAGGATACAATGAGCAGTTCTTC.

The CDR3 DNA is TGCGCCAGCAGCTTGGATGGATCGGGGGGGACTAAAGCTTTCTTT. Encoded protein: CASSLDGSGGTKAFF. This sequence joins TRBV5-1 and TRBJ1-1; the D gene is possibly TRBD1 (5 bases). This CDR3 contains 15 residues. CDR1 is SGHRS and CDR2 is YFSETQ in the germline V gene. The ends were cut back, 0 bases at V and 9 bases at J, with 18 bases in the middle.

This chain links TRBV11-3 with TRBJ1-1, with D perhaps matching TRBD1 (6 bases). V lost 1 base to trimming and J lost 6 bases, with 18 bases between them. The CDR3 totals 16 residues. Germline CDR1 reads SGHNT; CDR2 reads YENEEA. Here the CDR3 DNA reads TGTGCCAGCAGCTTAGTCGGGGGGCGCAATGGGGCTGAAGCTTTCTTT. Translated: CASSLVGGRNGAEAFF.

The chain uses TRBV27 and TRBJ2-1; tentative D call: TRBD2 (6 bases). Germline values: CDR1 MNHEY, CDR2 SMNVEV (reference sequence). CDR3 length equals 16 residues. V was shortened by 2 bases and J by 3 bases, with 14 bases between the two germline ends. The CDR3 region has the DNA TGTGCCAGCAGTTTACTAGCGACTGGGGTCTACAATGAGCAGTTCTTC. This encodes CASSLLATGVYNEQFF.

The chain carries TRBV9 and TRBJ2-1, with TRBD2 matching 10 bases. Per germline, CDR1 SGDLS and CDR2 YYNGEE. The trim removed 3 bases at V and 1 base at J, leaving 4 bases unmatched. The length of the CDR3 is 16 residues. The CDR3 spells CASSATSGPSYNEQFF. The CDR3 coding sequence is TGTGCCAGCAGCGCGACTAGCGGGCCATCCTACAATGAGCAGTTCTTC.

V usage is TRBV4-2 and J usage is TRBJ2-2, with 7 bases matching TRBD1. CDR1 is LGHNA, CDR2 YNFKEQ, per germline. The J segment lost 5 bases and the V segment lost 4 bases, leaving 10 bases of the junction unmatched. The CDR3 is 16 residues long. Written as DNA, the CDR3 is TGTGCCAGCAGCCGCCTGGGACAGACCGAAACCGGGGAGCTGTTTTTT. Its protein product is CASSRLGQTETGELFF.

For the CDR3, the DNA is TGTGCCAGTAGTATCGACCAGGGGAACACTGAAGCTTTCTTT. As protein: CASSIDQGNTEAFF. The rearrangement links TRBV19 to TRBJ1-1; D possibly corresponds to TRBD1 (5 bases). The CDR3 loop spans 14 amino acids. Germline loops: CDR1 LNHDA, CDR2 SQIVND (reference sequence). Trimming removed 3 bases from V and 1 base from J, with 9 bases in between.

The chain couples TRBV7-9 to TRBJ1-2, with 8 bases identical to TRBD1. V dropped 5 bases and J dropped 0; count of bases not matched to a gene: 5. The CDR3 is 15 residues long. Per the germline V gene, CDR1 is SEHNR and CDR2 is FQNEAQ (reference sequence). CDR3 bases: TGTGCCAGCAGCCTAAGACAGGGGACTAACTATGGCTACACCTTC. This sequence encodes CASSLRQGTNYGYTF. The variable domain in full, with the rest retrieved from reference TRBV7-9 and TRBJ1-2, is DTGVSQNPRHKITKRGQNVTFRCDPISEHNRLYWYRQTLGQGPEFLTYFQNEAQLEKSRLLSDRFSAERPKGSFSTLEIQRTEQGDSAMYLCASSLRQGTNYGYTFGSGTRLTVV.

Only a few counts were recorded for this clone. The rearrangement links TRBV6-1 to TRBJ1-1; tentatively, D is TRBD1 (5 bases). V gave up 3 bases and J gave up 1 base, with 6 bases separating them. CDR1 and CDR2 from the germline V gene are MNHNS and SASEGT. CDR3 length: 13 residues. The CDR3 DNA reads as TGTGCCAGCAGTGACAGGGAGAACACTGAAGCTTTCTTT. It yields the protein CASSDRENTEAFF.

The V and J genes are TRBV7-3 and TRBJ2-3, with D possibly TRBD2 on 6 matching bases. CDR1 and CDR2 from the germline V gene are SGHTA and FQGTGA. CDR3 length equals 14 residues. Between the trimmed V and J ends, which lost 1 base and 1 base, there was a span of 6 bases. In DNA, the CDR3 is TGTGCCAGCAGCTTAAGCGGGGGCACAGATACGCAGTATTTT. It codes for CASSLSGGTDTQYF.

This rearrangement joins TRBV12-3 or TRBV12-4 to TRBJ1-1; weak D call: TRBD1 (5 bases). V was trimmed by 7 bases and J by 3 bases, leaving 12 bases between them. The CDR3 spans 13 residues. The CDR3 coding sequence is TGTGCCAGCACGGAGGGGATGTACACTGAAGCTTTCTTT. Translating it yields CASTEGMYTEAFF.

The CDR3: CASSLVLGNEQFF. As DNA, the CDR3 is TGTGCCAGCAGCTTAGTTTTAGGCAATGAGCAGTTCTTC. V is TRBV7-8 and J is TRBJ2-1; D gene unclear. V was cut by 1 base and J by 6 bases, with 7 bases left in between. Germline V gene data show CDR1 as SGHVS and CDR2 as FQNEAQ. The CDR3 is 13 amino acids.

The chain combines TRBV7-2 with TRBJ2-7; 7 bases map to TRBD1. CDR1 is SGHTA and CDR2 is FQGNSA in the germline V gene. CDR3 length equals 13 residues. The trim removed 5 bases at V and 3 bases at J, leaving 4 bases unmatched. The CDR3, as DNA: TGTGCCAGCAGCCGGGGACAGATCTACGAGCAGTACTTC. Protein product: CASSRGQIYEQYF.